Below, 25 T cell receptor beta chains from the same sample are listed, as sequenced in a study of cytomegalovirus exposure and HLA in healthy donors. PCR employed 60 Vbeta and 13 Jbeta primers. The data were produced by immunoSEQ multiplex PCR, yet TCRdb's version contains in-frame clones alone and is incomplete. The table has about 110,000 clones, less than 70% seen once. Sequenced input: PBMCs. These receptors came from an older woman in good health and CMV-seropositive.

V gene TRBV7-9 combines with J gene TRBJ2-2; the match to TRBD2 covers 8 bases. The CDR3 is 17 residues long. Germline V gene lookup returns CDR1 SEHNR and CDR2 FQNEAQ (reference sequence). After removal of 0 bases from V and 2 bases from J, the junction contained 5 bases not matched to a gene. The CDR3, as DNA: TGTGCCAGCAGCTTAGCACGACTAGCGCTTAACACCGGGGAGCTGTTTTTT. Its translation: CASSLARLALNTGELFF.

The chain links TRBV2 to TRBJ2-3; possible D gene TRBD1, 6 bases. The V gene's germline CDR1 is SNHLY and CDR2 FYNNEI. This CDR3 region has 16 residues. Deletions cut 2 bases from V and 6 bases from J, with 18 bases between. CDR3 DNA: TGTGCCAGCAGTGAACAGGGGACCCGAGGTGGGGATACGCAGTATTTT. Amino acids: CASSEQGTRGGDTQYF.

The chain combines TRBV25-1 with TRBJ1-2, with 11 nucleotides matching TRBD1. Germline lookup yields CDR1 MGHDK and CDR2 SYGVNS. Germline trimming cut 6 bases from V and 6 bases from J; bases unmatched to any gene: 6. This CDR3 spans 14 amino acids. The CDR3 DNA is TGTGCCAGCAGAAGGACAGGGGGCAAGGATGGCTACACCTTC. Encoded protein: CASRRTGGKDGYTF.

This clone has just one count. The rearrangement uses TRBV11-3 and TRBJ2-3, with 13 bases identical to TRBD2. CDR1 and CDR2 from the germline V gene are SGHNT and YENEEA. J was trimmed by 4 bases and V by 5 bases; bases with no gene match: 3. The CDR3 is made up of 15 amino acids. This CDR3 is CASSATSGGADTQYF. The CDR3 DNA reads as TGTGCCAGCAGCGCCACTAGCGGGGGGGCAGATACGCAGTATTTT.

The rearrangement uses TRBV7-2 and TRBJ2-7; no firm D call. The CDR3 extends over 13 amino acids. CDR1 SGHTA and CDR2 FQGNSA come from the germline V gene. The germline V and J ends were trimmed by 2 bases and 4 bases, with 9 bases remaining between them. The CDR3 is CASSLFLYYEQYF. DNA for the CDR3: TGTGCCAGCAGCTTATTTCTCTATTACGAGCAGTACTTC.

The chain links TRBV7-8 to TRBJ1-4; D unresolved. This CDR3 is 13 amino acids long. CDR1 is SGHVS, CDR2 FQNEAQ, per germline. Between the trimmed V and J ends, which lost 2 bases and 7 bases, there was a span of 8 bases. CDR3: CASSLSGAEKLFF. For the CDR3, the DNA is TGTGCCAGCAGCTTATCGGGAGCTGAAAAACTGTTTTTT.

The chain has TRBV7-9 and TRBJ2-3, with 8 bases identical to TRBD2. The CDR3 loop spans 18 amino acids. Losses at the gene ends were 6 bases for V and 2 bases for J; bases not matched to a gene: 16. The germline V gene has CDR1 SEHNR and CDR2 FQNEAQ (reference sequence). CDR3 residues: CASRQESGRGANTDTQYF. For the CDR3, the DNA is TGTGCCAGCAGACAAGAAAGCGGGCGGGGGGCTAACACAGATACGCAGTATTTT.

The chain recombines TRBV6-1 with TRBJ2-2; maybe TRBD1 (6 bases). Between the trimmed V and J ends, which lost 5 bases and 2 bases, there was a span of 12 bases. CDR1 and CDR2 from the germline V gene are MNHNS and SASEGT. The CDR3 is 15 residues long. CDR3 DNA sequence: TGTGCCAGCAGTAGATGGGGACAAAACACCGGGGAGCTGTTTTTT. Its translation: CASSRWGQNTGELFF.

The chain combines TRBV13 with TRBJ2-2; D perhaps matches TRBD2 (5 bases). Deletions cut 8 bases from V and 4 bases from J, with 17 bases between. CDR3 size: 15 residues. In germline, CDR1 is PRHDT, CDR2 FYEKMQ (reference sequence). CDR3 bases: TGTGCCAGCTCCTCCGGACTTTTTCCCACCGGGGAGCTGTTTTTT. Translating gives CASSSGLFPTGELFF.

The V call is TRBV18, the J call TRBJ2-5; TRBD2 matches 7 bases. Germline loops: CDR1 KGHSH, CDR2 LQKENI. The CDR3 is 15 residues long. V shed 3 bases and J 2 bases; nucleotides not matched to a gene: 6. CDR3 protein: CASSPSSGTQETQYF. DNA of the CDR3: TGTGCCAGCTCACCCTCTAGCGGAACTCAAGAGACCCAGTACTTC.

This clone occurred once. J is TRBJ1-2 and V is TRBV6-5; maybe TRBD1 (5 bases). V was pared by 6 bases and J by 4 bases, with 15 bases between. The germline CDR1 and CDR2 sequences are MNHEY and SVGAGI. This CDR3 comprises 14 residues. The CDR3 nucleotides read TGTGCCAGCAGAACCGGTGGGACTCTCTATGGCTACACCTTC. Protein product: CASRTGGTLYGYTF.

The chain carries TRBV7-2 and TRBJ2-1; 7 nucleotides agree with TRBD1. The trim removed 2 bases at V and 9 bases at J, leaving 1 base unmatched. This CDR3 is 12 amino acids long. The germline V gene has CDR1 SGHTA and CDR2 FQGNSA. The CDR3 coding sequence is TGTGCCAGCAGCTTACGACAGGGTGAGCAGTTCTTC. This codes for CASSLRQGEQFF.

The gene calls are TRBV27 and TRBJ2-7, with D maybe TRBD1 (5 bases). The CDR3 is 11 residues long. Germline loops: CDR1 MNHEY, CDR2 SMNVEV (reference sequence). Trimming pared 8 bases from V and 1 base from J, leaving 6 bases between. The CDR3 nucleotides are TGTGCCAGCGGACAATCCTACGAGCAGTACTTC. It specifies CASGQSYEQYF.

This clone was recorded a few times. The genes are TRBV6-6 and TRBJ2-3; no definite D call. CDR3 length equals 12 residues. V was pared by 4 bases and J by 6 bases, with 8 bases between. Germline assignment: CDR1 MNHNY and CDR2 SVGAGI (reference sequence). The CDR3 sequence: CASSSLGDTQYF. CDR3 in DNA: TGTGCCAGCAGTTCCCTGGGCGATACGCAGTATTTT.

This clone has more than one count but fewer than ten. The V gene is TRBV30, the J gene TRBJ2-5; the match to TRBD2 covers 8 bases. This CDR3 has 14 amino acids. The trim removed 3 bases at V and 5 bases at J, leaving 8 bases unmatched. From germline, CDR1 is GTSNPN and CDR2 SVGIG (reference sequence). The DNA of the CDR3 is TGTGCCTGGAGGCTCGGGGGGGCCGGTGAGACCCAGTACTTC. Its protein product is CAWRLGGAGETQYF.

This chain uses TRBV19 with TRBJ2-1; 10 positions agree with TRBD1. Germline trimming cut 4 bases from V and 6 bases from J; bases unmatched to any gene: 6. This CDR3 comprises 15 residues. Germline V gives CDR1 LNHDA, CDR2 SQIVND (reference sequence). CDR3 nucleotide sequence: TGTGCCAGTAGTAGAGACAGGGGGCTAATCAATGAGCAGTTCTTC. Residues: CASSRDRGLINEQFF.

This chain uses TRBV6-5 with TRBJ1-1, with D unclear. The CDR3 is 15 amino acids. The V end lost 0 bases, the J end lost 1 base, and 9 bases lay between the germline ends. Germline V gene data show CDR1 as MNHEY and CDR2 as SVGAGI. This CDR3 reads CASSYSTSPNTEAFF. The CDR3 bases are TGTGCCAGCAGTTACTCGACATCACCGAACACTGAAGCTTTCTTT.

This chain joins TRBV7-9 and TRBJ2-1; 14 bases map to TRBD2. This CDR3 contains 13 residues. Germline V CDR1 and CDR2: SEHNR, FQNEAQ (reference sequence). V shed 5 bases and J 10 bases; nucleotides not matched to a gene: 1. CDR3 amino acids: CASSRLAGGEQFF. The CDR3 DNA reads as TGTGCCAGCAGCCGACTAGCGGGGGGGGAGCAGTTCTTC.

In this sample, this clone turned up a few times. CDR3 amino acids: CASSPTGTGPYGYTF. For the CDR3, the DNA is TGTGCCAGCTCACCGACAGGGACCGGCCCCTATGGCTACACCTTC. The chain uses TRBV18 and TRBJ1-2; 7 nucleotides align to TRBD1. Trimming removed 3 bases from V and 4 bases from J; junction bases left unmatched: 8. The germline V gene encodes CDR1 KGHSH and CDR2 LQKENI. The CDR3 consists of 15 residues.

Note on this clone: The DNA is omitted, as the CDR3 cannot be located on it reliably, and the CDR3 follows TCRdb's listing. The chain recombines TRBV1 with TRBJ2-5; no check of the table's D call, TRBD1, against the DNA was made. TRBV1 is assigned pseudogene status. Inclusive of both ends, the CDR3 amounts to 19 amino acids. The CDR3 here is CTSSQDWGQGARNGETQYF.

Only a few counts were recorded for this clone. This chain uses TRBV6-1 with TRBJ1-1; TRBD1 might be the D (6 bases). The CDR3 runs to 14 residues. CDR1 is MNHNS and CDR2 is SASEGT in the germline V gene. Deletions cut 4 bases from V and 4 bases from J, with 13 bases between. The CDR3 region is CASSGQQGGTEAFF. The DNA of the CDR3 is TGTGCCAGCAGTGGCCAACAGGGCGGCACTGAAGCTTTCTTT.

This chain links TRBV1 with TRBJ2-5; TRBD2, the table's D call, lacks a check against the DNA. TRBV1 is described as a pseudogene. The CDR3 sequence is 15 residues long. CDR3 nucleotides: TGCACCAGCAGCCGTCTCCGGGACTTTCAAGAGACCCAGTACTTC. It is translated as CTSSRLRDFQETQYF.

The rearrangement links TRBV6-6 to TRBJ2-5; a weak D match, TRBD1 (6 bases). CDR3 length: 16 amino acids. Germline assignment: CDR1 MNHNY and CDR2 SVGAGI (reference sequence). With 0 bases removed from V and 2 bases from J, the gap between germline ends came to 13 bases. The CDR3 nucleotides read TGTGCCAGCAGTTACTCGTCCCAGGGGTCTCAAGAGACCCAGTACTTC. This encodes CASSYSSQGSQETQYF.

This sequence joins TRBV7-6 and TRBJ2-3, with a weak D call TRBD2 (7 bases). Germline V lookup: CDR1 SGHVS, CDR2 FNYEAQ. V lost 6 bases, J lost 2 bases, and 18 bases lay in between. The CDR3 covers 16 residues. CDR3 sequence (DNA): TGTGCCAGCAGGAAGGTTGCGGGGGCCTTCACAGATACGCAGTATTTT. It encodes CASRKVAGAFTDTQYF.

This clone came up a few times. The chain links TRBV9 to TRBJ2-2, with 10 nucleotides matching TRBD2. V lost 4 bases to trimming and J lost 6 bases; unmatched junction nucleotides: 6. Germline lookup yields CDR1 SGDLS and CDR2 YYNGEE. The CDR3 runs 15 residues. In nucleotides, the CDR3 is TGTGCCAGCAGCCACAGCGGGGGGGTTGCCGGGGAGCTGTTTTTT. It encodes CASSHSGGVAGELFF.